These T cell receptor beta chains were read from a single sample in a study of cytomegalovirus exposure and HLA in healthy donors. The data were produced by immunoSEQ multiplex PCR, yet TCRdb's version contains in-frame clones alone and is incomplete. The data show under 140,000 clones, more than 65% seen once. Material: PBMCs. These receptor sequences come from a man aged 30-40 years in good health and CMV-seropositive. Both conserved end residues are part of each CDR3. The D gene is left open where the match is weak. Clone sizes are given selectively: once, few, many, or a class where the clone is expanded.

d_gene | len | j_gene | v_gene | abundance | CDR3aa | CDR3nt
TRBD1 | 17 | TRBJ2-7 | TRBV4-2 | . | CASSQDSLGQFSYEQYF | TGTGCCAGCAGCCAAGATTCATTGGGACAGTTTTCCTACGAGCAGTACTTC
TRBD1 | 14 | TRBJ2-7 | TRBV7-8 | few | CASSLAGQIYEQYF | TGTGCCAGCAGCTTAGCGGGACAGATCTACGAGCAGTACTTC
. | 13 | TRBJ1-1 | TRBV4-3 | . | CASSPPGKAEAFF | TGCGCCAGCAGCCCCCCAGGGAAGGCTGAAGCTTTCTTT
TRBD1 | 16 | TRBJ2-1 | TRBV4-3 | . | CASSQASRGRDNEQFF | TGCGCCAGCAGCCAGGCCTCCAGGGGGCGCGACAATGAGCAGTTCTTC
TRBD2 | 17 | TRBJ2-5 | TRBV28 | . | CASSSPGLAVGRWTQYF | TGTGCCAGCAGTTCGCCGGGACTAGCGGTTGGGAGATGGACCCAGTACTTC
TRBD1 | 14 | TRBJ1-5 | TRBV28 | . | CASSAWTGVPPQHF | TGTGCCAGCAGCGCTTGGACAGGGGTTCCGCCCCAGCATTTT
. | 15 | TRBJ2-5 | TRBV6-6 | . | CASNSAGPGGETQYF | TGTGCCAGCAATTCGGCGGGGCCAGGGGGGGAGACCCAGTACTTC
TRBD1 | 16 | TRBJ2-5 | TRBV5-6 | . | CASSSWSPGGQETQYF | TGTGCCAGCAGCTCGTGGAGCCCAGGGGGTCAAGAGACCCAGTACTTC
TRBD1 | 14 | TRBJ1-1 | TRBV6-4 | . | CASSSTGGRTEAFF | TGTGCCAGCAGTTCAACAGGGGGCAGGACTGAAGCTTTCTTT
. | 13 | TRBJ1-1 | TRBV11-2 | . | CASSPTANTEAFF | TGTGCCAGCAGCCCGACAGCTAACACTGAAGCTTTCTTT
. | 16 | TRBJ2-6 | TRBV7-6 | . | CASSLRPSPGANVLTF | TGTGCCAGCAGCTTAAGGCCTAGCCCCGGGGCCAACGTCCTGACTTTC
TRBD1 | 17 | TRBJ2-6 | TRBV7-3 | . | CSSSSGQGHSGANVLTF | TGTTCCAGCAGCTCGGGACAGGGCCACTCTGGGGCCAACGTCCTGACTTTC
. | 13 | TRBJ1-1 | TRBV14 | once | CASSLAGGGEAFF | TGTGCCAGCAGCCTAGCGGGGGGGGGTGAAGCTTTCTTT
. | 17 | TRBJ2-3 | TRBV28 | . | CASSLGLQWRSTDTQYF | TGTGCCAGCAGTTTGGGTCTCCAATGGAGGAGCACAGATACGCAGTATTTT
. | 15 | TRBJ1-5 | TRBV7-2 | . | CASSRHSYSNQPQHF | TGTGCCAGCAGCCGACACTCGTATAGCAATCAGCCCCAGCATTTT
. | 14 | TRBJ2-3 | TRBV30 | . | CAWTSRGSTDTQYF | TGTGCCTGGACTAGTCGGGGGTCCACAGATACGCAGTATTTT
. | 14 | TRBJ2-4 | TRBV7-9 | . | CASSYDRAKNIQYF | TGTGCCAGCAGCTACGACAGGGCCAAAAACATTCAGTACTTC
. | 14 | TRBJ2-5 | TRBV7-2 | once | CASSLVGGWETQYF | TGTGCCAGCAGCTTAGTAGGGGGATGGGAGACCCAGTACTTC
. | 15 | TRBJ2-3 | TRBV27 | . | CASSPRQAFTDTQYF | TGTGCCAGCAGTCCGCGACAGGCGTTCACAGATACGCAGTATTTT
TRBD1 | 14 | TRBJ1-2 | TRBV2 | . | CASSRQGGRYGYTF | TGTGCCAGCAGTCGACAGGGGGGAAGGTATGGCTACACCTTC
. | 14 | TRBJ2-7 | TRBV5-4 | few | CASSFYSTGSEQYF | TGTGCCAGCAGCTTTTATAGCACAGGGAGCGAGCAGTACTTC
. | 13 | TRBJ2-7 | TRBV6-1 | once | CASRWGTSYEQYF | TGTGCCAGCAGGTGGGGCACCTCCTACGAGCAGTACTTC
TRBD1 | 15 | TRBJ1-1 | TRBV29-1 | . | CSVAGTGPGNTEAFF | TGCAGCGTCGCCGGGACAGGGCCGGGGAACACTGAAGCTTTCTTT
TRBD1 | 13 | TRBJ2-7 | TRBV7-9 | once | CASTSTGSIEQYF | TGTGCCAGCACCTCGACAGGGTCCATCGAGCAGTACTTC